Detailed here is one T cell receptor (beta chain). This clonotype was seen only a few times. The antigen this receptor binds is unknown. No base qualities exist here, and no much larger clone lies one base off it. These data come from a study of regulatory T cells in long-lasting Graves disease (dated by TCRdb to the early 2020s). Looking at the study overall: Persistent Graves' disease was defined as persistently positive TSH receptor autoantibodies together with antithyroid drug treatment for over 5 years. Persistent Graves' disease patients were compared with newly diagnosed Graves' disease patients by peripheral blood TCR sequencing and RNA sequencing. The study was registered as a clinical trial and conducted in China. TCR sequencing covered some 13 persistent and approximately 20 newly diagnosed Graves' disease patients, about 35 samples in total. In the clinical cohort, patients with persistent Graves' disease had used antithyroid drugs for an average of about 9.3 years. Results the study describes overall, beyond this receptor: Preferential use of TRBV28, TRBJ1-2 and TRBJ2-5 was observed in persistent disease, whereas TRBV20-1 and TRBJ2-1 were favored in newly diagnosed disease. Sequencing and analysis were limited to the TCR beta chain. More public clonotypes were shared among persistent patients (more than 2,500) than among newly diagnosed patients (more than 900). As a limitation, the authors acknowledged that the small sample size may reduce accuracy. Compared with newly diagnosed patients, persistent Graves' disease patients had lower TCR Shannon entropy and fewer highly expanded clones, which suggests clonal expansion. The study examined only peripheral blood because the primary lesion, thyroid tissue, could not be accessed.

The time point label here, explained by the study, means: persistent/refractory GD, antithyroid drugs over 5 years with positive TRAb. RNA was extracted from PBMCs in TRIzol for both TCR sequencing and RNA sequencing. Graves' disease was diagnosed according to American Thyroid Association guidelines. Patients were recruited from an endocrinology department in Xi'an, China. Each patient gave approximately 8.8 milliliters of peripheral blood, collected in an EDTA anticoagulant tube. Ficoll Paque Plus density gradient separation was used to isolate PBMCs, and no further T cell sorting was done. An Agilent 2100 Bioanalyzer and agarose gel were used to assess RNA quality, and a NanoDrop 2000 was used to measure RNA concentration. The CDR3 covers 15 residues, taking in both the cysteine and the phenylalanine. The entry retains the CDR3 DNA only, 45 bases that are in frame from base 1. Sequences MDHEN (CDR1) and SYDVKM (CDR2) are obtained from the germline V gene. V ends up 6 bases short and J 3 bases short, with an unmatched junction base count of 9.

The library came from multiplex PCR. The sequencer was an Illumina HiSeq 4000. iRepertoire HTBI primers and Arm-PCR amplification of CDR3 regions were used to construct TCR beta libraries. Before sequencing, the PCR products underwent gel purification. As for how the authors treated the data: Across samples, approximately 68 TRBV and 14 TRBJ segments were identified and used for gene usage analysis of CDR3 amino acid clonotypes. COPE and FqMerger were used to merge filtered high-quality paired reads into contigs. BLAST was used to align contigs to the IMGT TRBV, TRBD and TRBJ reference genes, and CDR3 was defined following IMGT. Any clonotype with a frequency above 0.1% was classified as a highly expanded clone. Shannon entropy was used to measure repertoire diversity, and the Gini coefficient was used to measure V-J evenness. Public clonotypes were defined as clonotypes shared by more than one individual. TCRdb ran its own pipeline on the public reads, namely fastp trimming at Q25 and MiXCR clone calling, and kept in-frame beta chains. Here each entry gathers all rows of one CDR3 protein and keeps the most common genes and DNA. None of the V and J calls come from the authors' own analysis; TCRdb made them. This sample lists 350,000 to 500,000 distinct CDR3 sequences; around 23% were detected once. The ten largest clonotypes hold over 11% of the sample.

Recombination joined TRBV28 with TRBJ2-7; 9 bases in the middle match TRBD1. Sequences were derived from peripheral blood mononuclear cells (PBMCs), sampled when the disease was refractory, from a patient treated with antithyroid drugs. The sequence was obtained from a female donor with Graves disease. The CDR3 protein: CASSFTRGQGYEQYF. At the DNA level, the sequence is TGTGCCAGCAGCTTCACTAGGGGACAGGGCTACGAGCAGTACTTC.